This T cell receptor beta chain comes out of a study of blood T cells in healthy people across ages (dated by TCRdb to about 2015). About the full investigation: In model experiments, template switching captured about one uniquely barcoded TCR beta cDNA molecule for every two T cells. Using deep sequencing normalized with unique cDNA molecular identifiers, the study measured how TCR beta repertoire diversity changes with age. The study analyzed two additional independent replicas of 1 million unique cDNA reads from the same blood draw for two donors, one aged 18 to 30 and one aged 80 or older. Donors were grouped into four age groups: young (average 16 years), middle-aged (39), aged (62) and long-lived (approximately 78). To avoid experimental bias, donors of different ages were distributed randomly across sequencing lanes. Overall study outcomes, separate from this receptor: There was a strong correlation between observed TCR beta diversity and the percentage of naive T cells measured by flow cytometry. Estimates of total diversity based on one million sequenced T cells were considered lower bounds and underestimates. As age increased, observed TCR beta diversity per million T cells dropped in a roughly linear way, and a significant reduction was already evident by age 40. Conclusive comparison of naive and antigen-experienced compartments was prevented by the profiling of bulk unsorted PBMCs. Donor CMV infection status was unknown, potentially confounding age-related changes in expanded clonotypes. The long-lived group showed more naive CD4+ T cells, fewer expanded clones and increased TCR diversity than the aged group, suggesting age selection.

A few counts support this clonotype. Which antigen it targets is not known. No much larger clonotype is one base removed from it; base qualities were not supplied. The library was obtained by 5' RACE. The sample was run on an Illumina HiSeq 2500. A second PCR of roughly 6 to 12 cycles was performed with a sample-barcoded 5' primer and a J-beta primer mix. A template-switch 5' adaptor carrying 12 random nucleotides introduced a unique molecular identifier onto each TCR beta cDNA molecule. At least 3 million CDR3-containing paired-end reads were obtained from each sample. The Mint cDNA synthesis kit, primed by a TRBC-specific oligonucleotide, was used to synthesize first-strand cDNA from all RNA. After uracil-DNA glycosylase treatment, a first 18-cycle PCR used universal primers M1SS and BC2_uni_R on all cDNA. On the study's bioinformatics: For normalization, 1 million high-quality reads, each with a distinct molecular identifier, were randomly selected from each sample. Reads with shared molecular identifiers were discarded instead of being binned into consensus sequences. MiTCR, with a Q25 quality threshold and the strictest error-elimination algorithm, was used for CDR3 identification, clonotype clustering and error correction. A nonparametric unseen species model with Euler transformation was used to estimate a lower bound on total TCR beta diversity. TCRdb applied fastp at Q25 and MiXCR to the public reads, then kept only in-frame beta chains. CDR3 protein duplicates are merged, each entry listing the most common genes and DNA. These V and J calls are TCRdb output, not the study's own analysis. Here the sample has 1.5 million or so distinct CDR3 sequences; approximately 42% occur a single time. The ten most abundant clones make up around 8% of the sample.

The CDR3 contains 14 residues, cysteine and phenylalanine counted. Only the CDR3 DNA stays, 42 bases, in frame from base 1. Trimming takes 7 bases off V and 3 bases off J; junction bases not matched to a gene: 8. The donors were under 40 Caucasian individuals from Russia, aged roughly 6 to 100 years, who were systemically healthy. Each donor gave 9 to 10 milliliters of peripheral blood, collected into EDTA-treated Vacutainer tubes. PBMCs were isolated by Ficoll-Paque density-gradient centrifugation, with at least 6 million obtained per sample. Trizol reagent was used to extract total RNA from PBMCs, with at least 6 micrograms per sample. For every donor, flow cytometry on a PBMC aliquot measured the percentage of naive CD45RAhigh/CD27high T cells.

The clonotype originates from a woman in her late teens or twenties in good health. Recombination connected TRBV12-3 or TRBV12-4 to TRBJ2-5; 7 bases in the middle match TRBD2. The sequencing sample was made of blood. The DNA sequence is TGTGCCAGCACCCCCGGCGGGAGAGAAGAGACCCAGTACTTC. The translation is CASTPGGREETQYF.